A selection of T cell receptor beta chains follows, all from one sample in a study of cytomegalovirus exposure and HLA in healthy donors. TCRdb's copy holds only in-frame clones and misses some; the assay was immunoSEQ multiplex PCR. Of roughly 190,000 clones detected, 70% to 80% appear once; the ten largest clones hold 12% to 15%. The sequenced sample was PBMCs. The receptors shown here come from a woman aged 25 to 39 in good health and CMV-seropositive. Each CDR3 is given with its conserved first and last residue. A D gene is named only where the DNA matches it firmly. Rows give clone size only sometimes, using once, few, many, or a class for an expanded clone.

V: TRBV7-9; J: TRBJ1-5; D: -; size: once; DNA: TGTGCCAGCAGCTTATACATAGGGGGTGGCAATCAGCCCCAGCATTTT; CDR3: CASSLYIGGGNQPQHF
V: TRBV11-2; J: TRBJ2-7; D: -; size: -; DNA: TGTGCCAGCAGCCCCTCTAGACAGGTCCCCTACGAGCAGTACTTC; CDR3: CASSPSRQVPYEQYF
V: TRBV7-3; J: TRBJ1-1; D: TRBD1; size: few; DNA: TGTGCCAGCAGCTGGACAGGGAAGGACACTGAAGCTTTCTTT; CDR3: CASSWTGKDTEAFF
V: TRBV9; J: TRBJ1-6; D: -; size: few; DNA: TGTGCCAGCAGCCCCTCGTTTCGGGGGACCAAGGGATCACCCCTCCACTTT; CDR3: CASSPSFRGTKGSPLHF
V: TRBV9; J: TRBJ2-1; D: TRBD2; size: -; DNA: TGTGCCAGCAGCGTAGGCGGGAGGGCGAACAATGAGCAGTTCTTC; CDR3: CASSVGGRANNEQFF
V: TRBV4-3; J: TRBJ2-2; D: -; size: -; DNA: TGCGCCAGCAGAACGGACAGGAACACCGGGGAGCTGTTTTTT; CDR3: CASRTDRNTGELFF
V: TRBV6-5; J: TRBJ1-4; D: -; size: -; DNA: TGTGCCAGCAGACAGAATGAAAAACTGTTTTTT; CDR3: CASRQNEKLFF
V: TRBV28; J: TRBJ2-7; D: TRBD1; size: few; DNA: TGTGCCAGCAGAATTCCGGGACAGGCCTACGAGCAGTACTTC; CDR3: CASRIPGQAYEQYF
V: TRBV29-1; J: TRBJ2-2; D: -; size: -; DNA: TGCAGCGTAGTTACAGGGAGCGCGAACACCGGGGAGCTGTTTTTT; CDR3: CSVVTGSANTGELFF
V: TRBV5-6; J: TRBJ1-5; D: -; size: -; DNA: TGTGCCAGCAGCCTAATGGTTAGCAATCAGCCCCAGCATTTT; CDR3: CASSLMVSNQPQHF
V: TRBV5-1; J: TRBJ1-5; D: TRBD1; size: -; DNA: TGCGCCAGCAGCAGTCTCAGACAGGGCGGCAATCAGCCCCAGCATTTT; CDR3: CASSSLRQGGNQPQHF
V: TRBV5-6; J: TRBJ1-2; D: TRBD1; size: once; DNA: TGTGCCAGCAGCCCAGGACAGGGGTTCTATGGCTACACCTTC; CDR3: CASSPGQGFYGYTF
V: TRBV11-2; J: TRBJ1-3; D: TRBD1; size: -; DNA: TGTGCCAGCAGCCGCTTAGGGGACAGGGTCGGAAACACCATATATTTT; CDR3: CASSRLGDRVGNTIYF
V: TRBV7-3; J: TRBJ1-5; D: TRBD1; size: -; DNA: TGTGCCAGCAGCCAACAGCTCGGGGACAGGGGTTACAATCAGCCCCAGCATTTT; CDR3: CASSQQLGDRGYNQPQHF
V: TRBV7-9; J: TRBJ1-1; D: TRBD1; size: -; DNA: TGTGCCAGCAGCTTGCGGGACTGGACAGGGGGCACTGAAGCTTTCTTT; CDR3: CASSLRDWTGGTEAFF
V: TRBV15; J: TRBJ2-5; D: TRBD2; size: once; DNA: TGTGCCACCAGCAGAGATGGAGCGCTAGCGGGAGCCGGGGAGACCCAGTACTTC; CDR3: CATSRDGALAGAGETQYF
V: TRBV19; J: TRBJ1-3; D: -; size: -; DNA: TGTGCCAGTAAGGAGATCTCTGGAAACACCATATATTTT; CDR3: CASKEISGNTIYF
V: TRBV5-4; J: TRBJ2-2; D: -; size: -; DNA: TGTGCCAGCAGCCGCCGACAGAACACCGGGGAGCTGTTTTTT; CDR3: CASSRRQNTGELFF
V: TRBV6-1; J: TRBJ2-5; D: -; size: -; DNA: TGTGCCAGCAGTGACAGTCAAGAGACCCAGTACTTC; CDR3: CASSDSQETQYF
V: TRBV6-1; J: TRBJ1-4; D: -; size: -; DNA: TGTGCCAGTCTAAGGACAGCTGAAAAACTGTTTTTT; CDR3: CASLRTAEKLFF
V: TRBV10-3; J: TRBJ1-5; D: -; size: -; DNA: TGTGCCATCAGTGAACGGCAGGCGGGTGGCAATCAGCCCCAGCATTTT; CDR3: CAISERQAGGNQPQHF
V: TRBV12-5; J: TRBJ2-1; D: -; size: -; DNA: TGTGCTAGTGGTTTGGTACCTAGCAACAATGAGCAGTTCTTC; CDR3: CASGLVPSNNEQFF
V: TRBV6-1; J: TRBJ1-4; D: -; size: -; DNA: TGTGCCAGCAGTGAATCGGGGTTGGGTGAAAAACTGTTTTTT; CDR3: CASSESGLGEKLFF
V: TRBV5-1; J: TRBJ2-1; D: TRBD2; size: -; DNA: TGCGCCAGCAGCTTATCCCTTTTTAGGAGCGGGGATTACAATGAGCAGTTCTTC; CDR3: CASSLSLFRSGDYNEQFF
V: TRBV6-5; J: TRBJ2-7; D: -; size: few; DNA: TGTGCCAGCAGTGTCGACACAGGCTACGAGCAGTACTTC; CDR3: CASSVDTGYEQYF
V: TRBV27; J: TRBJ2-7; D: -; size: -; DNA: TGTGCCAGCAGAATTGGGAGGAGCTCCTACGAGCAGTACTTC; CDR3: CASRIGRSSYEQYF
V: TRBV6-1; J: TRBJ1-2; D: TRBD1; size: -; DNA: TGTGCCAGCAGAAGGACAGGCTATGGCTACACCTTC; CDR3: CASRRTGYGYTF
V: TRBV7-8; J: TRBJ2-5; D: -; size: -; DNA: TGTGCCAGCAGCTTAGCTCAGGGGCGCGACGGGGACTTC; CDR3: CASSLAQGRDGDF
V: TRBV19; J: TRBJ1-5; D: TRBD1; size: -; DNA: TGTGCCAGTAGTAGAGGGACAGGGGGCGTGTGGCAGCCCCAGCATTTT; CDR3: CASSRGTGGVWQPQHF
V: TRBV11-3; J: TRBJ2-7; D: TRBD1; size: few; DNA: TGTGCCAGCAGCTTAGTATCAGATCCGGGACAGGGTTCCCACGAGCAGTACTTC; CDR3: CASSLVSDPGQGSHEQYF
V: TRBV10-3; J: TRBJ2-3; D: TRBD2; size: -; DNA: TGTGCCATCAGGGGACTAGCGGGCACAGATACGCAGTATTTT; CDR3: CAIRGLAGTDTQYF
V: TRBV5-1; J: TRBJ2-2; D: TRBD2; size: -; DNA: TGCGCCAGCAGCCAGGCAAGTGTAGCGGGCACCGGGGAGCTGTTTTTT; CDR3: CASSQASVAGTGELFF
V: TRBV10-3; J: TRBJ2-7; D: -; size: -; DNA: TGTGCCATCAAACAGGGATCCTACGAGCAGTACTTC; CDR3: CAIKQGSYEQYF
V: TRBV25-1; J: TRBJ1-1; D: -; size: -; DNA: TGTGCCAGCAGTGAATTTCAGGGAGGAAACACTGAAGCTTTCTTT; CDR3: CASSEFQGGNTEAFF
V: TRBV18; J: TRBJ1-2; D: -; size: few; DNA: TGTGCCAGCTCACCTTCCCGGGGGGACTATGGCTACACCTTC; CDR3: CASSPSRGDYGYTF
V: TRBV6-1; J: TRBJ1-6; D: -; size: once; DNA: TGTGCCAGCAAAGAAGTTTCGGGGGGGAATTCACCCCTCCACTTT; CDR3: CASKEVSGGNSPLHF
V: TRBV6-4; J: TRBJ2-3; D: TRBD1; size: -; DNA: TGTGCCAGCAGTACAGGGGGCACAGATACGCAGTATTTT; CDR3: CASSTGGTDTQYF
V: TRBV4-3; J: TRBJ2-3; D: -; size: -; DNA: TGCGCCAGCAGCCAAGGTTGGGGGAGGTATAGGACAGATACGCAGTATTTT; CDR3: CASSQGWGRYRTDTQYF
V: TRBV2; J: TRBJ2-7; D: -; size: -; DNA: TGTGCCAGCAGTGAAAGGCCAGGAAGACCCTACGAGCAGTACTTC; CDR3: CASSERPGRPYEQYF
V: TRBV11-2; J: TRBJ2-5; D: TRBD1; size: -; DNA: TGTGCCAGCGGACGGGACAGCCAAACAGAGACCCAGTACTTC; CDR3: CASGRDSQTETQYF
V: TRBV6-4; J: TRBJ2-2; D: TRBD2; size: -; DNA: TGTGCCAGCAGTAGCGGGGGGAACACCGGGGAGCTGTTTTTT; CDR3: CASSSGGNTGELFF
V: TRBV7-8; J: TRBJ2-7; D: TRBD1; size: -; DNA: TGTGCCAGCAGCTTATTAGGGACAGCCTACGAGCAGTACTTC; CDR3: CASSLLGTAYEQYF
V: TRBV7-9; J: TRBJ1-4; D: TRBD1; size: few; DNA: TGTGCCAGCAGCCCCCACCGGGACAGCATGTTTTTT; CDR3: CASSPHRDSMFF
V: TRBV30; J: TRBJ1-1; D: -; size: -; DNA: TGTGCCTGGAGCCTAACGTTGGGCCAGAAAGTAGGTGAAGCTTTCTTT; CDR3: CAWSLTLGQKVGEAFF
V: TRBV21-1; J: TRBJ2-7; D: -; size: -; DNA: TGTGCCAGCAGCAAAGGGCGACGTTACGGGCGGGAGACGGACGAGCAGTACTTC; CDR3: CASSKGRRYGRETDEQYF
V: TRBV4-1; J: TRBJ1-1; D: -; size: -; DNA: TGCGCCAGCAGGGAAATAAACAGGGTCACTGAAGCTTTCTTT; CDR3: CASREINRVTEAFF
V: TRBV5-8; J: TRBJ1-2; D: -; size: -; DNA: TGTGCCAGCAGCTTGGAATTGGAGAGGGACTATGGCTACACCTTC; CDR3: CASSLELERDYGYTF
V: TRBV2; J: TRBJ2-7; D: TRBD2; size: -; DNA: TGTGCCAGCAGTGCTAGCGGACAAGCATACGAGCAGTACTTC; CDR3: CASSASGQAYEQYF
V: TRBV19; J: TRBJ2-1; D: TRBD1; size: few; DNA: TGTGCCAGTAGGACAGGGGGCGGTGAGCAGTTCTTC; CDR3: CASRTGGGEQFF
V: TRBV15; J: TRBJ1-3; D: -; size: -; DNA: TGTGCCACCAGCAGAGTTGGGTATAGCGGAAACACCATATATTTT; CDR3: CATSRVGYSGNTIYF
V: TRBV29-1; J: TRBJ1-2; D: TRBD1; size: -; DNA: TGCAGCGTTGACGGACAGGGGATGCACACCTTC; CDR3: CSVDGQGMHTF
V: TRBV4-3; J: TRBJ2-5; D: -; size: -; DNA: TGCGCCAGCAGCCAAGAGACAGGGGAGGGAGAGACCCAGTACTTC; CDR3: CASSQETGEGETQYF
V: TRBV4-1; J: TRBJ2-1; D: TRBD2; size: -; DNA: TGCGCCAGCAGCCAACACCTCAGGCTGGCGGGAGTGGGTAATGAGCAGTTCTTC; CDR3: CASSQHLRLAGVGNEQFF
V: TRBV4-1; J: TRBJ1-6; D: -; size: -; DNA: TGCGCCAGCAGCCAAGCAGGGCAGGGCCCTATCAATTCACCCCTCCACTTT; CDR3: CASSQAGQGPINSPLHF
V: TRBV28; J: TRBJ1-5; D: -; size: -; DNA: TGTGCCAGCAGCCAACCTAAGTGGGTACAGGGAGGCAATCAGCCCCAGCATTTT; CDR3: CASSQPKWVQGGNQPQHF
V: TRBV10-1; J: TRBJ1-2; D: TRBD1; size: few; DNA: TGCGCCAGCAGCCCCAGTGGGGCAGGGGGCTTGTATGGCTACACCTTC; CDR3: CASSPSGAGGLYGYTF
V: TRBV9; J: TRBJ2-7; D: -; size: -; DNA: TGTGCCAGCAGCCCCCCAGGGTTACCCTACGAGCAGTACTTC; CDR3: CASSPPGLPYEQYF